This T cell receptor (beta chain) comes out of a study of cytomegalovirus exposure and HLA in healthy donors. Study summary: An earlier analysis identified 95 million to 120 million unique TCR beta sequences in approximately 190 million T cells. Under 90% of approximately 400 genotyped donors fell in the Caucasian-associated ancestry cluster.

The PCR used 60 Vbeta and 13 Jbeta primers. TCRdb keeps only in-frame clones here, not all; method: immunoSEQ multiplex PCR. The sample lists 300,000 or so clones; approximately 85% were seen once. Per the germline V gene, CDR1 is MDHEN and CDR2 is SYDVKM. Trimming cost V 1 base and J 7 bases, with 5 bases left between them. This CDR3 region has 12 residues. The chain joins TRBV28 to TRBJ1-5; D ambiguous. The specimen sequenced was PBMCs. This sequence was found in a woman between 40 and 55 years old in good health and CMV-seropositive. In DNA, the CDR3 is TGTGCCAGCAGTTTATTCCCACAGCCCCAGCATTTT. Its protein product is CASSLFPQPQHF.